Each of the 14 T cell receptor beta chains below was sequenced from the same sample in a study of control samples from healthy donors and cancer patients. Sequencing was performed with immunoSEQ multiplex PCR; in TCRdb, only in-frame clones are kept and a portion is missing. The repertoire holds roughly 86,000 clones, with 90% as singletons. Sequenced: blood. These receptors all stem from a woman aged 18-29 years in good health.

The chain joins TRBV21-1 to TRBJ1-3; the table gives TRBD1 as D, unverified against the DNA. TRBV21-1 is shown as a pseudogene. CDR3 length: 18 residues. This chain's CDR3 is CAGSRYGDRRKWRNTIYF. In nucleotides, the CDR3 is TGTGCCGGCAGCCGATATGGGGACAGACGTAAATGGAGAAACACCATATATTTT.

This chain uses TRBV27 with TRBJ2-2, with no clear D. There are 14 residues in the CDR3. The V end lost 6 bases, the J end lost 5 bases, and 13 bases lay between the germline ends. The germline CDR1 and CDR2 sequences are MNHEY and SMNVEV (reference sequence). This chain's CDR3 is CASRRKIKTGELFF. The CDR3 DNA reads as TGTGCCAGCAGACGAAAAATAAAAACCGGGGAGCTGTTTTTT.

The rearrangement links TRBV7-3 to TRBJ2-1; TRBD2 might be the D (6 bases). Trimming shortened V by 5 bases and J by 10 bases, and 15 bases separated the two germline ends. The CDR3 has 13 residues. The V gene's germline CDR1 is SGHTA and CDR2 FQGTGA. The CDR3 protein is CASSQGGRREQFF. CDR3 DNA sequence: TGTGCCAGCAGCCAAGGAGGGAGAAGGGAGCAGTTCTTC.

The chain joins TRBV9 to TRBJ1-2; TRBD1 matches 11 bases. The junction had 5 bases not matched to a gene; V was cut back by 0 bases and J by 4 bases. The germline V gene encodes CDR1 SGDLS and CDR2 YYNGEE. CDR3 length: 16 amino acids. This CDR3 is CASSVDGQGARYGYTF. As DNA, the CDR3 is TGTGCCAGCAGCGTAGACGGACAGGGGGCTCGCTATGGCTACACCTTC. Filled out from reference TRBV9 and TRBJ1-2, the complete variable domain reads DSGVTQTPKHLITATGQRVTLRCSPRSGDLSVYWYQQSLDQGLQFLIQYYNGEERAKGNILERFSAQQFPDLHSELNLSSLELGDSALYFCASSVDGQGARYGYTFGSGTRLTVV.

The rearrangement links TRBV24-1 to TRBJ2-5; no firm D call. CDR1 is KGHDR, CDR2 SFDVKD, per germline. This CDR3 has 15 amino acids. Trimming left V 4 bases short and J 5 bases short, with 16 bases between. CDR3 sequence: CATSDRTDSRETQYF. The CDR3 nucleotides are TGTGCCACCAGTGACCGGACGGATTCCCGGGAGACCCAGTACTTC.

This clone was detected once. The chain's CDR3 is CASSREGLGEQYF. The CDR3 DNA is TGCGCCAGCAGCCGCGAGGGCTTGGGCGAGCAGTACTTC. The chain combines TRBV4-1 with TRBJ2-7; D may be TRBD2 (5 bases). Germline CDR1 and CDR2: MGHRA and YSYEKL. The CDR3 length is 13 residues. V was pared by 4 bases and J by 6 bases, with 13 bases between.

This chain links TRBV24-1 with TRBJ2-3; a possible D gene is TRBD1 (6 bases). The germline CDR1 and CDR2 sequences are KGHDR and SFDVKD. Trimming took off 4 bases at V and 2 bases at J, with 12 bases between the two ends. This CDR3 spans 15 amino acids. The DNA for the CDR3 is TGTGCCACCAGTGACCCCGCAGGGGACACAGATACGCAGTATTTT. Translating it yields CATSDPAGDTDTQYF.

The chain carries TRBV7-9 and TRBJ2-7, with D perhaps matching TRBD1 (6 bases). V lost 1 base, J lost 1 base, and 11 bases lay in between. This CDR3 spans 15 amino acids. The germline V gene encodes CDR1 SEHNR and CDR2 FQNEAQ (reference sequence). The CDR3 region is CASSLVGDISYEQYF. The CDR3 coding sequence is TGTGCCAGCAGCTTAGTCGGGGACATATCCTACGAGCAGTACTTC.

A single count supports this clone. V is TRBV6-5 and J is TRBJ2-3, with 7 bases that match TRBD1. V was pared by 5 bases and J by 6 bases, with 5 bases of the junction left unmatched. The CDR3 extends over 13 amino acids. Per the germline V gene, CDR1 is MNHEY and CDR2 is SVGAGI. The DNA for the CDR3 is TGTGCCAGCAGTAGCCGACAGGGTGATACGCAGTATTTT. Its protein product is CASSSRQGDTQYF.

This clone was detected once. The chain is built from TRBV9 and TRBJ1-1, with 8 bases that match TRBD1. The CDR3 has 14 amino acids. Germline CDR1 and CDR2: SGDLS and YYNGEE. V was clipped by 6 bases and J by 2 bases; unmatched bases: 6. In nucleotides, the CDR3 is TGTGCCAGCAACAGGGGGGTTGGAAACACTGAAGCTTTCTTT. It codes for CASNRGVGNTEAFF.

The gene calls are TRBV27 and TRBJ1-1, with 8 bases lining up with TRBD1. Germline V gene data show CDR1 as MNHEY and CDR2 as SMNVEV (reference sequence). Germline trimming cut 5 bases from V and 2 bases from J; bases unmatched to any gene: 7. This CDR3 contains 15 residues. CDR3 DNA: TGTGCCAGCAGTCCGAGACAGGGGACTAACACTGAAGCTTTCTTT. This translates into CASSPRQGTNTEAFF.

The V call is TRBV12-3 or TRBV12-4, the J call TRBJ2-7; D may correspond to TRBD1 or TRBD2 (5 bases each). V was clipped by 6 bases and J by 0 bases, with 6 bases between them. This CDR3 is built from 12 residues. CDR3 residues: CASRGDSYEQYF. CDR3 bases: TGTGCCAGCAGGGGGGACTCCTACGAGCAGTACTTC.

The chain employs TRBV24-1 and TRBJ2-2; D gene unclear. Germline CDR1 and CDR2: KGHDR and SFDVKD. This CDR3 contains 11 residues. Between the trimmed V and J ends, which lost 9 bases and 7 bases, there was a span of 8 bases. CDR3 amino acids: CATLNGGELFF. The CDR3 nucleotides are TGTGCCACCCTTAACGGCGGGGAGCTGTTTTTT.

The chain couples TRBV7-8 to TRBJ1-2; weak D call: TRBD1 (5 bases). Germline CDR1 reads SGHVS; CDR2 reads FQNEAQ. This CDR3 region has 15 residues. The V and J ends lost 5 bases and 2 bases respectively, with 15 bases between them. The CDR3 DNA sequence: TGTGCCAGCAGCCGCTCGGAGGGGCACAACTATGGCTACACCTTC. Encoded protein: CASSRSEGHNYGYTF.